The next 17 T cell receptor beta chains were all read from a single sample in a study of shared clonotypes between healthy human individuals. Clones were read by immunoSEQ multiplex PCR, and TCRdb kept only the in-frame ones, dropping some. Found here are 2 million to 3 million clones, more than 85% of them singletons; the top ten hold roughly 0.39%. The specimen was naive CD4+ T cells from PBMCs. Subset defined: CD45RA+ positively selected. The receptors derive from a man aged 18-30 years in good health. Some clones in this sample may be carry-over from other donors' samples.

In its sample, this clone was seen once. This chain links TRBV7-9 with TRBJ2-6; D gene uncertain. The CDR3 has 16 residues. Trimming took 4 bases from V and 0 from J, leaving 10 bases between them. Germline CDR1 is SEHNR and CDR2 is FQNEAQ (reference sequence). DNA for the CDR3: TGTGCCAGCAGCTCTCCTACCCTCTCTGGGGCCAACGTCCTGACTTTC. Translating gives CASSSPTLSGANVLTF.

The chain combines TRBV7-9 with TRBJ2-4, with 8 bases matching TRBD1. The CDR3 spans 17 residues. V lost 5 bases, J lost 8 bases, and 17 bases stayed unmatched. The germline CDR1 and CDR2 sequences are SEHNR and FQNEAQ (reference sequence). The CDR3 loop reads CASSDGLHGTGDYIQYF. The CDR3 nucleotides read TGTGCCAGCAGCGACGGTCTCCACGGGACAGGAGATTACATTCAGTACTTC.

The J gene is TRBJ2-7, the V gene TRBV18; 9 positions match TRBD1. Trimming at V came to 4 bases and at J to 2 bases, leaving 3 bases not matched to a gene. This CDR3 has 14 residues. Germline CDR1 KGHSH, CDR2 LQKENI. The CDR3 region has the DNA TGTGCCAGCTCACGGAGGGACAGGGCCTACGAGCAGTACTTC. The encoded protein is CASSRRDRAYEQYF.

This chain connects TRBV19 to TRBJ1-5; D not certain. V was pared by 4 bases and J by 3 bases, with 7 bases between. This CDR3 spans 13 amino acids. Looked up from germline, CDR1 is LNHDA and CDR2 is SQIVND (reference sequence). In DNA form, the CDR3 reads TGTGCCAGTAGTAAGTCTTTCAATCAGCCCCAGCATTTT. The encoded protein is CASSKSFNQPQHF.

The chain has TRBV5-1 and TRBJ1-2; 8 bases match TRBD1. Germline lookup yields CDR1 SGHRS and CDR2 YFSETQ. The CDR3 is 15 amino acids. The ends lost 3 bases at V and 8 bases at J; junction bases unmatched: 12. As DNA, the CDR3 is TGCGCCAGCAGCTCACAAACCTGGACAGGGAACGGCTACACCTTC. This sequence encodes CASSSQTWTGNGYTF.

The chain links TRBV7-2 to TRBJ2-1, with D possibly being TRBD2 (6 bases). The V and J ends lost 5 bases and 5 bases respectively, with 13 bases between them. CDR3 length: 14 amino acids. CDR1 SGHTA and CDR2 FQGNSA come from the germline V gene. CDR3 in amino acids: CASSPILADNEQFF. The DNA for the CDR3 is TGTGCCAGCAGCCCGATACTAGCCGACAATGAGCAGTTCTTC.

In regard to this clone: Different DNA sequences within this sample yield the same CDR3. This rearrangement joins TRBV18 to TRBJ1-4, with 8 bases lining up with TRBD1. This CDR3 has 14 amino acids. Germline V gives CDR1 KGHSH, CDR2 LQKENI. V shed 2 bases and J 6 bases; nucleotides not matched to a gene: 2. CDR3 region: CASSPTGGDEKLFF. The CDR3, as DNA: TGTGCCAGCTCACCAACAGGGGGTGATGAAAAACTGTTTTTT.

The V and J genes are TRBV5-6 and TRBJ2-1, with D possibly matching TRBD2 (5 bases). Germline-derived CDR1 and CDR2 are SGHDT and YYEEEE. The V and J ends lost 2 bases and 1 base respectively, with 13 bases between them. This CDR3 comprises 16 residues. Here the CDR3 DNA reads TGTGCCAGCAGCTTAGACGCCGGGGAATCCTACAATGAGCAGTTCTTC. The encoded protein is CASSLDAGESYNEQFF.

This chain connects TRBV2 to TRBJ2-5; D is possibly TRBD1 (5 bases). The CDR3 is 12 residues long. Germline lookup yields CDR1 SNHLY and CDR2 FYNNEI. Deletions cut 7 bases from V and 5 bases from J, with 11 bases between. The CDR3 protein is CASTNWGETQYF. The CDR3 nucleotides read TGTGCCAGCACTAACTGGGGCGAGACCCAGTACTTC.

This chain uses TRBV19 with TRBJ2-2, with 9 bases lining up with TRBD2. The CDR3 is 17 residues long. From germline, CDR1 is LNHDA and CDR2 SQIVND (reference sequence). V lost 9 bases and J lost 5; bases outside the gene matches: 16. The CDR3 sequence: CASQKHKAGGGTGELFF. DNA of the CDR3: TGTGCCAGCCAAAAACACAAAGCGGGAGGAGGAACCGGGGAGCTGTTTTTT.

The rearrangement joins TRBV2 to TRBJ1-4; D ambiguous. The CDR3 length is 13 residues. V lost 4 bases and J 6 bases, leaving 9 bases between the germline ends. From germline, CDR1 is SNHLY and CDR2 FYNNEI. CDR3 amino acids: CASSAGEHEKLFF. CDR3 nucleotide sequence: TGTGCCAGCAGTGCTGGGGAACATGAAAAACTGTTTTTT.

This clone showed up just a few times. The rearrangement links TRBV29-1 to TRBJ1-1; unclear D gene. V was trimmed by 6 bases and J by 1 base, leaving 9 bases between them. The germline V gene encodes CDR1 SQVTM and CDR2 ANQGSEA. This CDR3 region has 12 residues. The chain's CDR3 is CSVIRGNTEAFF. The CDR3, as DNA: TGCAGCGTCATACGGGGGAACACTGAAGCTTTCTTT.

The rearrangement links TRBV4-1 to TRBJ2-1, with TRBD2 matching 7 bases. Germline V gives CDR1 MGHRA, CDR2 YSYEKL. The CDR3 is made up of 17 amino acids. Trimming at V came to 3 bases and at J to 6 bases, leaving 14 bases not matched to a gene. As DNA, the CDR3 is TGCGCCAGCAGCCATGTTCTTGGGCGGGAGAGATCCAATGAGCAGTTCTTC. As protein: CASSHVLGRERSNEQFF.

This clone has a handful of counts. The chain recombines TRBV28 with TRBJ1-4; D not certain. Germline CDR1 reads MDHEN; CDR2 reads SYDVKM. Trimming left V 10 bases short and J 3 bases short, with 12 bases between. The CDR3 consists of 13 residues. This chain's CDR3 is CAIQDGPNEKLFF. CDR3 DNA: TGTGCCATACAAGACGGACCTAATGAAAAACTGTTTTTT.

The chain is built from TRBV25-1 and TRBJ2-1; possible D gene TRBD1, 6 bases. Trimming removed 7 bases at V and 4 bases at J, with 14 bases between. This CDR3 is built from 14 residues. Germline CDR1 MGHDK, CDR2 SYGVNS. CDR3 coding DNA: TGTGCCAGCATGGAATGGACAGATTACAATGAGCAGTTCTTC. It codes for CASMEWTDYNEQFF.

This chain links TRBV7-2 with TRBJ2-7; 11 bases agree with TRBD2. The junction had 8 bases not matched to a gene; V was cut back by 4 bases and J by 0 bases. This CDR3 has 17 residues. In germline, CDR1 is SGHTA, CDR2 FQGNSA. CDR3 protein: CASSSPQTSGTSYEQYF. CDR3 nucleotide sequence: TGTGCCAGCAGCTCACCTCAGACTAGCGGGACCTCCTACGAGCAGTACTTC.

The chain recombines TRBV6-5 with TRBJ1-2, with 11 bases aligning to TRBD1. Germline V gene sequence: CDR1 MNHEY, CDR2 SVGAGI. Trimming removed 6 bases from V and 7 bases from J; junction bases left unmatched: 7. The length of the CDR3 is 14 residues. This chain's CDR3 is CASSLTGTGGGYTF. The CDR3 DNA reads TGTGCCAGCAGCCTGACCGGGACAGGGGGTGGCTACACCTTC.